This T cell receptor beta chain was captured by sequencing in a study of T cells in Graves' hyperthyroidism and ophthalmopathy. Trimming removed 5 bases at V and 1 base at J, with 13 bases between. This CDR3 contains 15 residues. Germline V CDR1 and CDR2: MGHDK, SYGVNS. TCR beta CDR3 sequences were amplified from RNA transcripts. The TCR CDR3 first-round RT-PCR relied on the HTBI primer set. A single record per CDR3 protein comes from TCRdb applying MiXCR to the multiplex PCR reads. The sample includes under 500,000 distinct CDR3 sequences, over 12% of them seen just once. The table lists this clonotype with a few counts.

The sequence derives from a man aged 45 to 65 with Graves' ophthalmopathy. The V and J genes are TRBV25-1 and TRBJ2-3; D might be TRBD2 (6 bases). Specimen: blood. The CDR3 sequence is CASSPLGEGTDTQYF. The CDR3, as DNA: TGTGCCAGCAGTCCCTTAGGGGAGGGCACAGATACGCAGTATTTT.